This T cell receptor beta chain was recovered during a study of T-cell memory formation after mild COVID-19. Study results and caveats: Proof of SARS-CoV-2 specificity was absent for the second-wave clones that crested on day 37. Later expanders leaned CD4+, whereas clones that contracted between day 15 and 85 were balanced CD4/CD8.

Germline assignment: CDR1 SNHLY and CDR2 FYNNEI. The V and J ends lost 6 bases and 6 bases respectively, with 14 bases between them. This CDR3 has 13 residues. TCRdb independently ran MiXCR on the 5' RACE reads; one entry per CDR3 protein. The sample holds approximately 260,000 distinct CDR3 sequences; over 15% are singletons and the top ten take under 25%. This clonotype was counted between two and nine times. The target antigen is unknown. The receptor was isolated from a man aged 18 to 29 who had mild COVID-19 (a few samples of this study predate the infection). Cell type and time point are not known. What was sequenced was PBMCs or a T cell subset sorted from them (not recorded which). The rearrangement links TRBV2 to TRBJ2-5; perhaps D is TRBD1 or TRBD2 (5 bases each). CDR3 protein: CASRPKPGQTQYF. CDR3 DNA: TGTGCCAGCAGACCTAAACCGGGGCAGACCCAGTACTTC.